This T cell receptor beta chain was captured in a study of blood T cell repertoires in COVID-19. Profiling relied on immunoSEQ multiplex PCR, and the TCRdb table lists in-frame clones only, not all of them. The repertoire holds about 160,000 clones, with 85% to 90% as singletons. Germline loops: CDR1 SGHVS, CDR2 FNYEAQ. After removal of 0 bases from V and 0 bases from J, the junction contained 11 bases not matched to a gene. This CDR3 region has 19 residues. Sequenced: PBMCs or T cells enriched from blood (not recorded which). The sequence came from a woman between 50 and 59 years old who had recovered from COVID-19. The J gene is TRBJ2-1, the V gene TRBV7-6; 7 nucleotides match TRBD2. The CDR3 reads CASSLASGGGLSSYNEQFF. In DNA, the CDR3 is TGTGCCAGCAGCTTAGCATCTGGCGGGGGTCTGAGCTCCTACAATGAGCAGTTCTTC.